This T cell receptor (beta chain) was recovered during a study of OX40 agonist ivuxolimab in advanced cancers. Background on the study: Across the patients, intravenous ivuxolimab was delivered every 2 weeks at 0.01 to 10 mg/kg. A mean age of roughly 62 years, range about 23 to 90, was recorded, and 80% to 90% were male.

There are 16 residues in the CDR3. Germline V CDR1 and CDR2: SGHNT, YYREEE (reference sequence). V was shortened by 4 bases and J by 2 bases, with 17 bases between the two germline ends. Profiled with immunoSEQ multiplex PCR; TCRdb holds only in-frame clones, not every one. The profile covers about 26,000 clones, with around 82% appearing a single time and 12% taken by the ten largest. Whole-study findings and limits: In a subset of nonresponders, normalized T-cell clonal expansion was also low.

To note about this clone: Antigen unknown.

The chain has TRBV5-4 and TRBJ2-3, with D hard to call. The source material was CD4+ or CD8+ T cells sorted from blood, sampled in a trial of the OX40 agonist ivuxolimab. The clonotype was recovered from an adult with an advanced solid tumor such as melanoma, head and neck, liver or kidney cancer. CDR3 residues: CASSIGRMGYTDTQYF. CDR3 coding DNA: TGTGCCAGCAGCATCGGCAGGATGGGGTACACAGATACGCAGTATTTT.